This T cell receptor beta chain was identified during a study of neurological immune-mediated disorders. Regarding the study as a whole: The greatest degree of TCR clonal expansion was observed in HTLV-1-associated myelopathy, with the lowest in multiple sclerosis, below that of healthy controls. The absence of shared CDR3 amino acid sequences among expanded clones across subjects suggests private repertoires in all groups.

Volunteers from a blood bank in Maryland, USA, constituted the healthy controls. 5'RACE generated cDNA with 10-nucleotide random UMIs. TCRdb analysed the 5' RACE reads with MiXCR anew, one entry per CDR3 protein. The sample lists approximately 74,000 distinct CDR3 sequences; around 9.9% were seen once. CDR1 is SGHNT and CDR2 is YYREEE in the germline V gene (reference sequence). J gave up 5 bases and V 0 bases, and 4 bases lay outside the gene matches. There are 15 residues in the CDR3. At least ten counts were recorded for this clonotype. Its antigen is as yet unknown. The sequencing sample was made of PBMCs. This clonotype originated in a man aged 50 to 59 in good health. J is TRBJ2-2 and V is TRBV5-4; 7 bases agree with TRBD2. The CDR3 is CASSLDMGGTGELFF. CDR3 DNA sequence: TGTGCCAGCAGCTTGGATATGGGGGGGACCGGGGAGCTGTTTTTT.